These 30 T cell receptor beta chains were sequenced from one sample in a study of blood T cell repertoires in COVID-19. Libraries were prepared by immunoSEQ multiplex PCR; TCRdb keeps only in-frame clonotypes and omits some of them. The sample records approximately 120,000 clones, approximately 83% being singletons. The sequencing input was peripheral blood. The receptor set was obtained from a man in his 60s with acute or convalescent COVID-19.

V gene TRBV30 combines with J gene TRBJ1-6, with D unresolved. Trimming shortened V by 1 base and J by 11 bases, and 9 bases separated the two germline ends. Germline V lookup: CDR1 GTSNPN, CDR2 SVGIG (reference sequence). The CDR3 sequence is 12 residues long. The DNA of the CDR3 is TGTGCCTGGAGTGCGGGAGATGCACCCCTCCACTTT. Its translation: CAWSAGDAPLHF.

The chain carries TRBV10-3 and TRBJ2-7; TRBD1 matches 8 bases. The germline CDR1 and CDR2 sequences are ENHRY and SYGVKD. This CDR3 has 14 residues. Trimming took 4 bases from V and 5 from J; bases not matched to a gene: 7. CDR3 sequence (DNA): TGTGCCATCAGTGGGACAGGGACGGTAAACGAGCAGTACTTC. Translation gives CAISGTGTVNEQYF.

The chain employs TRBV2 and TRBJ1-4; 7 nucleotides match TRBD1. V lost 7 bases and J lost 9; bases outside the gene matches: 14. This CDR3 spans 15 amino acids. CDR1 and CDR2 from the germline V gene are SNHLY and FYNNEI. CDR3 in DNA: TGTGCCAGCACGGAGACAGGGAGTATAAGGAAAAAACTGTTTTTT. Its translation: CASTETGSIRKKLFF.

V gene TRBV30 combines with J gene TRBJ2-7; perhaps TRBD2 as D (5 bases). The CDR3 runs to 13 residues. CDR1 is GTSNPN and CDR2 is SVGIG in the germline V gene (reference sequence). Trimming took off 2 bases at V and 0 bases at J, with 8 bases between the two ends. The CDR3 DNA reads as TGTGCCTGGAGTATAGGGAGCTCCTACGAGCAGTACTTC. Residues: CAWSIGSSYEQYF.

The gene calls are TRBV7-2 and TRBJ2-2; D is ambiguous. Germline V gives CDR1 SGHTA, CDR2 FQGNSA. V was trimmed by 2 bases and J by 4 bases, leaving 11 bases between them. The CDR3 has 15 amino acids. The CDR3 bases are TGTGCCAGCAGCTTATTTTCGAGTCCCACCGGGGAGCTGTTTTTT. Its translation: CASSLFSSPTGELFF.

The chain carries TRBV5-5 and TRBJ1-2, with D possibly matching TRBD1 (5 bases). Germline CDR1 SGHKS, CDR2 YYEKEE (reference sequence). This CDR3 comprises 15 residues. V was trimmed by 1 base and J by 5 bases, leaving 15 bases between them. The CDR3, as DNA: TGTGCCAGCAGCTTGTTTCCAGGGTGGGTTTATGGCTACACCTTC. Amino acid sequence: CASSLFPGWVYGYTF.

This clone was observed once. This rearrangement joins TRBV6-5 to TRBJ1-4; 9 positions match TRBD1. In germline, CDR1 is MNHEY, CDR2 SVGAGI. CDR3 length: 14 residues. The ends lost 6 bases at V and 5 bases at J; junction bases unmatched: 4. CDR3 loop: CASSRGQGNEKLFF. In DNA form, the CDR3 reads TGTGCCAGCAGCCGGGGACAGGGAAATGAAAAACTGTTTTTT.

The chain joins TRBV11-2 to TRBJ1-6; D not certain. The CDR3 is made up of 14 amino acids. Germline V gene data show CDR1 as SGHAT and CDR2 as FQNNGV. Trimming stripped 4 bases from V and 3 bases from J, with 7 bases between. The DNA for the CDR3 is TGTGCCAGCAGCTCGGTGATCTATAATTCACCCCTCCACTTT. Amino acids: CASSSVIYNSPLHF.

The chain links TRBV10-1 to TRBJ1-1; no clear D. Deletions cut 6 bases from V and 4 bases from J, with 15 bases between. The germline V gene has CDR1 WNHNN and CDR2 SYGVQD (reference sequence). This CDR3 region has 14 residues. This CDR3 is CASSQSGLGTEAFF. CDR3 nucleotides: TGCGCCAGCAGCCAGTCCGGGTTAGGCACTGAAGCTTTCTTT.

This chain connects TRBV19 to TRBJ2-1, with D perhaps matching TRBD2 (5 bases). This CDR3 is built from 14 residues. V was cut by 5 bases and J by 5 bases, with 13 bases left in between. Germline V CDR1 and CDR2: LNHDA, SQIVND (reference sequence). DNA of the CDR3: TGTGCCAGTAGTCCGGGGATAGTCCACAATGAGCAGTTCTTC. The encoded protein is CASSPGIVHNEQFF.

The V call is TRBV7-6, the J call TRBJ2-5; the match to TRBD2 covers 10 bases. The CDR3 extends over 14 amino acids. V trimming: 7 bases; J trimming: 5 bases; junction bases outside the gene matches: 7. Germline V CDR1 and CDR2: SGHVS, FNYEAQ. DNA of the CDR3: TGTGCCAGCAACCCTAGCGGGAGAGGTGAGACCCAGTACTTC. It translates to CASNPSGRGETQYF.

The rearrangement joins TRBV9 to TRBJ2-7; 9 nucleotides line up with TRBD1. The V gene end was trimmed by 0 bases and the J gene end by 0 bases; junction bases not matched to a gene: 4. The CDR3 loop spans 16 amino acids. CDR1 is SGDLS, CDR2 YYNGEE, per germline. The CDR3 bases are TGTGCCAGCAGCGTAGTAGGGACAGGGAGCTCCTACGAGCAGTACTTC. It yields the protein CASSVVGTGSSYEQYF. The full variable domain, in which reference TRBV9 and TRBJ2-7 provide the parts outside the CDR3, is DSGVTQTPKHLITATGQRVTLRCSPRSGDLSVYWYQQSLDQGLQFLIQYYNGEERAKGNILERFSAQQFPDLHSELNLSSLELGDSALYFCASSVVGTGSSYEQYFGPGTRLTVT.

V is TRBV9 and J is TRBJ1-2, with 7 bases aligning to TRBD1. Looked up from germline, CDR1 is SGDLS and CDR2 is YYNGEE. The CDR3 is 14 amino acids. After removal of 2 bases from V and 2 bases from J, the junction contained 3 bases not matched to a gene. The CDR3 sequence: CASSVQQGNYGYTF. CDR3 sequence (DNA): TGTGCCAGCAGCGTCCAACAGGGGAACTATGGCTACACCTTC.

J is TRBJ2-1 and V is TRBV10-1; D is possibly TRBD2 (6 bases). This CDR3 has 13 residues. Trimming left V 4 bases short and J 9 bases short, with 13 bases between. Germline loops: CDR1 WNHNN, CDR2 SYGVQD (reference sequence). CDR3 region: CASSGRRDFEQFF. In DNA form, the CDR3 reads TGCGCCAGCAGTGGACGGAGGGATTTTGAGCAGTTCTTC.

J is TRBJ2-1 and V is TRBV7-9; 11 nucleotides line up with TRBD2. The junction had 8 bases not matched to a gene; V was cut back by 1 base and J by 15 bases. The V gene's germline CDR1 is SEHNR and CDR2 FQNEAQ (reference sequence). CDR3 length: 14 amino acids. The CDR3 bases are TGTGCCAGCAGCTTAGAGACTAGCGGGGCTCCGGGGTTCTTC. Translation gives CASSLETSGAPGFF.

This clone showed up just once. The chain is built from TRBV6-5 and TRBJ2-7; TRBD2 might be the D (6 bases). This CDR3 is built from 13 residues. Trimming took 7 bases from V and 8 from J, leaving 18 bases between them. CDR1 and CDR2 from the germline V gene are MNHEY and SVGAGI. CDR3 sequence: CASTEGGARQQYF. The CDR3 bases are TGTGCCAGCACAGAGGGAGGTGCCCGCCAGCAGTACTTC.

As to this clone: Other DNA sequences from this sample encode an identical CDR3 as well. This chain connects TRBV11-2 to TRBJ2-1; D is uncertain. Germline CDR1 reads SGHAT; CDR2 reads FQNNGV. This CDR3 contains 16 residues. Trimming cost V 5 bases and J 4 bases, with 18 bases left between them. CDR3 sequence reads: CASSPLHSSSYNEQFF. In DNA, the CDR3 is TGTGCCAGCAGCCCCCTCCACTCGAGCTCTTACAATGAGCAGTTCTTC.

V is TRBV6-2 or TRBV6-3 and J is TRBJ2-7, with unresolved D. The CDR3 spans 14 residues. Deletions cut 0 bases from V and 2 bases from J, with 8 bases between. Looked up from germline, CDR1 is MNHEY and CDR2 is SVGEGT. CDR3 residues: CASSYSGRTYEQYF. The CDR3 DNA reads as TGTGCCAGCAGTTACTCGGGCAGGACCTACGAGCAGTACTTC.

V gene TRBV28 combines with J gene TRBJ2-2; D might be TRBD2 (6 bases). Trimming left V 5 bases short and J 6 bases short, with 16 bases between. The CDR3 is 15 residues long. CDR1 MDHEN and CDR2 SYDVKM come from the germline V gene. The CDR3 spells CASSRIPGGSGELFF. CDR3 DNA sequence: TGTGCCAGCAGTCGAATTCCCGGGGGTTCCGGGGAGCTGTTTTTT. The full variable domain, rest sourced from reference TRBV28 and TRBJ2-2, is DVKVTQSSRYLVKRTGEKVFLECVQDMDHENMFWYRQDPGLGLRLIYFSYDVKMKEKGDIPEGYSVSREKKERFSLILESASTNQTSMYLCASSRIPGGSGELFFGEGSRLTVL.

This clone was recorded only once. The CDR3 DNA is TGTGCCACCAGTGGTGCACGGGGGGCGGCTGACCATGAGCAGTTCTTC. Residues: CATSGARGAADHEQFF. J is TRBJ2-1 and V is TRBV24-1; tentatively, D is TRBD2 (7 bases). V lost 5 bases to trimming and J lost 8 bases, with 21 bases between them. The germline V gene has CDR1 KGHDR and CDR2 SFDVKD. The CDR3 is 16 amino acids.

In its sample, this clone was seen many times. The chain uses TRBV4-1 and TRBJ2-1, with TRBD2 identical over 12 bases. V was clipped by 4 bases and J by 7 bases; unmatched bases: 5. The germline gives CDR1 MGHRA, CDR2 YSYEKL. This CDR3 has 15 residues. The CDR3 reads CASSRPSGRGNEQFF. The CDR3 nucleotides read TGCGCCAGCAGCCGTCCTAGCGGGAGGGGGAATGAGCAGTTCTTC.

This chain joins TRBV15 and TRBJ1-5; D is possibly TRBD1 (6 bases). Trimming cost V 0 bases and J 3 bases, with 9 bases left between them. Germline V gives CDR1 LNHNV, CDR2 YYDKDF (reference sequence). The CDR3 is 15 residues long. The CDR3 is CATSRDYRVNQPQHF. CDR3 in DNA: TGTGCCACCAGCAGAGATTACAGGGTCAATCAGCCCCAGCATTTT.

The V and J genes are TRBV2 and TRBJ2-1, with D possibly being TRBD1 (5 bases). Germline CDR1 SNHLY, CDR2 FYNNEI. V shed 2 bases and J shed 7 bases, with 15 bases lying between them. The CDR3 totals 15 residues. CDR3 amino acids: CASSERRQLENEQFF. CDR3 DNA: TGTGCCAGCAGTGAAAGGAGACAGCTTGAAAATGAGCAGTTCTTC.

V usage is TRBV29-1 and J usage is TRBJ1-1; 9 bases are a match to TRBD1. V shed 7 bases and J 8 bases; nucleotides not matched to a gene: 8. CDR1 and CDR2 (germline): SQVTM, ANQGSEA. CDR3 length equals 12 residues. CDR3 in DNA: TGCAGCGGTACAGGGGGCGACGAGGAAGCTTTCTTT. Amino acids: CSGTGGDEEAFF.

The rearrangement uses TRBV7-9 and TRBJ2-5; a possible D gene is TRBD2 (5 bases). The CDR3 runs to 12 residues. With 4 bases removed from V and 4 bases from J, the gap between germline ends came to 7 bases. CDR1 and CDR2 (germline): SEHNR, FQNEAQ (reference sequence). CDR3 in amino acids: CASSSSSETQYF. The CDR3 DNA sequence: TGTGCCAGCAGCTCTAGCTCAGAGACCCAGTACTTC.

The chain combines TRBV2 with TRBJ2-3; tentatively, D is TRBD2 (5 bases). The CDR3 consists of 14 residues. CDR1 SNHLY and CDR2 FYNNEI come from the germline V gene. Trimming left V 6 bases short and J 4 bases short, with 14 bases between. Here the CDR3 DNA reads TGTGCCAGCAGCCTCGGGGTTAGCGCAGATACGCAGTATTTT. The encoded protein is CASSLGVSADTQYF. Combining the CDR3 with reference TRBV2 and TRBJ2-3 gives the whole variable domain EPEVTQTPSHQVTQMGQEVILRCVPISNHLYFYWYRQILGQKVEFLVSFYNNEISEKSEIFDDQFSVERPDGSNFTLKIRSTKLEDSAMYFCASSLGVSADTQYFGPGTRLTVL.

V usage is TRBV3-1 (or the pseudogene TRBV3-2) and J usage is TRBJ2-5; 10 nucleotides agree with TRBD2. J lost 5 bases, V lost 4 bases, and 7 bases had no gene match. Germline V gene sequence: CDR1 LGHDT, CDR2 YNNKEL (reference sequence). The CDR3 is 15 amino acids. The CDR3 loop is CASSPVGLARETQYF. Written as DNA, the CDR3 is TGTGCCAGCAGCCCCGTGGGACTAGCGAGGGAGACCCAGTACTTC.

This rearrangement joins TRBV24-1 to TRBJ2-4; 8 positions match TRBD2. Germline CDR1 and CDR2: KGHDR and SFDVKD. This CDR3 is 15 amino acids long. V shed 4 bases, J shed 6 bases, and the junction held 7 bases outside the gene matches. CDR3 coding DNA: TGTGCCACCAGTGAACATAGCGGGAACTTAAACATTCAGTACTTC. This sequence encodes CATSEHSGNLNIQYF.

This chain uses TRBV6-1 with TRBJ1-1; 7 bases are shared with TRBD1. The V and J ends lost 0 bases and 5 bases, in that order; junction bases with no gene match: 0. Germline V gene sequence: CDR1 MNHNS, CDR2 SASEGT. The CDR3 length is 13 residues. As DNA, the CDR3 is TGTGCCAGCAGTGAAGCGGACAGGACTGAAGCTTTCTTT. Translated, it gives CASSEADRTEAFF.

The chain couples TRBV28 to TRBJ2-5; a possible D gene is TRBD1 (7 bases). Between the trimmed V and J ends, which lost 0 bases and 4 bases, there was a span of 9 bases. Germline CDR1 MDHEN, CDR2 SYDVKM. The CDR3 contains 14 residues. In DNA, the CDR3 is TGTGCCAGCAGTTTATGGCAGGGGGGAGAGACCCAGTACTTC. Translated, it gives CASSLWQGGETQYF.